This is a list of T cell receptor beta chains from one sample in a study of blood T cells in healthy people across ages. TCRdb used MiXCR to reprocess the 5' RACE reads, holding one entry per CDR3 protein. The table includes hundreds of thousands of distinct CDR3 sequences, roughly half detected once. Sequenced: blood. These receptor sequences come from a woman aged 80 or over in good health. The CDR3 runs from the conserved cysteine through the conserved F or W. Fields, in order: CDR3 length, V gene, J gene, clone size, D gene, CDR3 protein, CDR3 DNA. A D gene is named only where the DNA matches it firmly. Clone size is stated in some rows and not others, as once, few, many or a class when expanded.

13,TRBV6-5,TRBJ2-2,-,-,CASSDLGPGELFF,TGTGCCAGCAGTGACCTCGGCCCCGGGGAGCTGTTTTTT
14,TRBV27,TRBJ1-2,-,-,CASSVRLHQGGYTF,TGTGCCAGCAGTGTACGGCTGCACCAAGGGGGCTACACCTTC
14,TRBV20-1,TRBJ2-1,-,-,CSAPGDPTDNEQFF,TGCAGTGCTCCGGGCGATCCAACAGACAATGAGCAGTTCTTC
14,TRBV20-1,TRBJ1-6,-,-,CSASAQVGGSPLHF,TGCAGTGCTAGTGCCCAGGTCGGGGGTTCACCCCTCCACTTT
14,TRBV20-1,TRBJ2-3,many,TRBD2,CSARGLVDTDTQYF,TGCAGTGCAAGAGGACTAGTTGACACAGATACGCAGTATTTT
19,TRBV4-1,TRBJ2-7,-,-,CASSQDTSGSFSSYNEQYF,TGCGCCAGCAGCCAAGATACCAGCGGGTCCTTTAGCTCCTACAATGAGCAGTACTTC
14,TRBV20-1,TRBJ2-7,few,TRBD2,CSGGVGLESYEQYF,TGCAGTGGGGGGGTCGGACTAGAGTCGTACGAGCAGTACTTC
13,TRBV28,TRBJ2-5,-,TRBD1,CASTKTGLETQYF,TGTGCCAGCACCAAGACAGGGTTAGAGACCCAGTACTTC
16,TRBV12-5,TRBJ2-1,few,TRBD2,CASVPPGGGPYNEQFF,TGTGCTAGTGTCCCCCCGGGCGGGGGGCCCTACAATGAGCAGTTCTTC
13,TRBV6-2/TRBV6-3,TRBJ2-7,-,-,CASSDYPGEIQYF,TGTGCCAGCAGTGACTACCCGGGGGAGATCCAGTACTTC
19,TRBV2,TRBJ2-1,many,TRBD1,CASSEVLGTDQSSYNEQFF,TGTGCCAGCAGTGAAGTCCTGGGGACAGATCAAAGCTCCTACAATGAGCAGTTCTTC
18,TRBV12-3/TRBV12-4,TRBJ2-1,-,TRBD1,CASRPILYRTGRNNEQFF,TGTGCCAGCAGACCGATCTTATATCGGACAGGGCGCAACAATGAGCAGTTCTTC
13,TRBV6-6,TRBJ1-5,-,-,CATSSQVNQPQHF,TGTGCCACGTCATCCCAGGTGAACCAGCCCCAGCATTTT
15,TRBV5-1,TRBJ2-3,many,-,CASSPVRGSTDTQYF,TGCGCCAGCAGCCCCGTCCGGGGGTCAACAGATACGCAGTATTTT
13,TRBV7-9,TRBJ1-1,-,-,CASRTAGGAEAFF,TGTGCCAGCAGAACAGCTGGGGGAGCAGAAGCTTTCTTT
13,TRBV9,TRBJ2-1,many,TRBD2,CASSVREAYEQFF,TGTGCCAGCAGCGTGCGGGAGGCATATGAGCAGTTCTTC
10,TRBV20-1,TRBJ2-7,many,-,CSALRYEQYF,TGCAGTGCTCTTCGCTACGAGCAGTACTTC
14,TRBV7-9,TRBJ2-1,many,TRBD2,CASSLGRERNEQFF,TGTGCCAGCAGTTTGGGGCGGGAGCGTAATGAGCAGTTCTTC
15,TRBV7-9,TRBJ2-1,-,-,CASSLAKEGSDEQFF,TGTGCCAGCAGCTTGGCTAAAGAGGGTTCGGATGAGCAGTTCTTC
18,TRBV5-6,TRBJ2-6,once,-,CASSLGQVISSGANVLTF,TGTGCCAGCAGCTTGGGACAGGTGATTAGCTCTGGGGCCAACGTCCTGACTTTC
15,TRBV9,TRBJ2-3,-,-,CASSPRADSTDTQYF,TGTGCCAGCAGCCCGAGGGCAGATAGCACAGATACGCAGTATTTT
16,TRBV5-1,TRBJ2-7,many,-,CASSRTVGSGSYEQYF,TGCGCCAGCAGCCGGACTGTCGGGAGCGGCTCCTACGAGCAGTACTTC
14,TRBV30,TRBJ1-2,-,-,CAWRTTGSNHGYTF,TGTGCCTGGAGAACCACAGGATCTAACCATGGCTACACCTTC
15,TRBV29-1,TRBJ2-3,many,TRBD2,CSVGRWSGRQGTQYF,TGCAGCGTCGGCCGTTGGAGCGGGAGGCAGGGTACGCAGTATTTT
14,TRBV6-2/TRBV6-3,TRBJ2-7,-,-,CASSYPGLGYEQYF,TGTGCCAGCAGTTACCCCGGCCTAGGCTACGAGCAGTACTTC
14,TRBV12-3/TRBV12-4,TRBJ2-3,few,-,CASSNRDNTDTQYF,TGTGCCAGCAGTAATAGAGATAACACAGATACGCAGTATTTT
18,TRBV6-4,TRBJ2-2,-,-,CASSEWRGPALNTGELFF,TGTGCCAGCAGTGAATGGCGGGGGCCAGCATTGAACACCGGGGAGCTGTTTTTT
15,TRBV25-1,TRBJ2-1,-,TRBD1,CASTPDRTTYNEQFF,TGTGCCAGCACTCCGGACAGGACGACCTACAATGAGCAGTTCTTC
15,TRBV3-1,TRBJ2-7,-,TRBD2,CASSQSGTSSYEQYF,TGTGCCAGCAGCCAGAGTGGGACTAGTTCCTACGAGCAGTACTTC
14,TRBV3-1,TRBJ2-1,-,-,CASSQNTGSNEQFF,TGTGCCAGCAGCCAAAATACAGGGTCCAATGAGCAGTTCTTC
12,TRBV15,TRBJ2-5,-,-,CATSRATETQYF,TGTGCCACCAGCAGGGCCACTGAGACCCAGTACTTC
13,TRBV20-1,TRBJ1-2,many,TRBD1,CSARELDRHGYTF,TGCAGTGCTAGAGAGTTGGACAGGCACGGCTACACCTTC
13,TRBV29-1,TRBJ2-5,-,-,CSVGRAKQEAQYF,TGCAGCGTTGGAAGGGCTAAGCAAGAGGCCCAGTACTTC
15,TRBV5-1,TRBJ2-2,-,TRBD2,CASSVNTAGSGELFF,TGCGCCAGCAGCGTGAATACAGCGGGGTCCGGGGAGCTGTTTTTT
13,TRBV7-7,TRBJ2-3,few,-,CASSDTGRDTQYF,TGTGCCAGCAGCGACACAGGGAGGGATACGCAGTATTTT
13,TRBV29-1,TRBJ2-1,many,TRBD1,CSVEGQGANEQFF,TGCAGCGTTGAGGGACAGGGGGCAAATGAGCAGTTCTTC
13,TRBV5-1,TRBJ1-4,few,-,CASSHGPSQELFF,TGCGCCAGTAGTCACGGGCCCTCTCAGGAACTGTTTTTT
14,TRBV28,TRBJ2-3,-,-,CASSLGPDLDTQYF,TGTGCCAGCAGTTTAGGCCCAGACTTAGATACGCAGTATTTT
15,TRBV12-3/TRBV12-4,TRBJ2-3,-,-,CASSLEAVSTDTQYF,TGTGCCAGCAGTTTGGAGGCGGTTAGCACAGATACGCAGTATTTT
16,TRBV12-3/TRBV12-4,TRBJ2-1,-,TRBD2,CASSSRLAARWNEQFF,TGTGCCAGCAGTTCCCGACTAGCGGCGAGGTGGAATGAGCAGTTCTTC